These 23 T cell receptor beta chains share one sample of origin, sequenced in a study of T cells after yellow fever vaccination. TCRdb used MiXCR to reprocess the 5' RACE reads, holding one entry per CDR3 protein. Here the sample spans hundreds of thousands of distinct CDR3 sequences, approximately 13% being singletons. The specimen was PBMCs, collected on the day of the yellow fever booster vaccination. The receptor set was obtained from a man aged 25-45 years who received the YFV17D yellow fever vaccine.

This clonotype has more than one count but fewer than ten. This sequence joins TRBV5-4 and TRBJ2-1; D could derive from TRBD1 or TRBD2 (5 bases each). Trimming stripped 4 bases from V and 10 bases from J, with 12 bases between. The CDR3 is 12 amino acids. Germline CDR1 is SGHNT and CDR2 is YYREEE (reference sequence). The CDR3 DNA is TGTGCCAGCAGCCGCCCCCGGGACGAGCAGTTCTTC. Translated, it gives CASSRPRDEQFF.

Only a few counts were recorded for this clonotype. The chain is built from TRBV25-1 and TRBJ1-1; D is possibly TRBD1 (6 bases). V dropped 4 bases and J dropped 0 bases, with 9 bases sitting between them. Germline V gene sequence: CDR1 MGHDK, CDR2 SYGVNS. This CDR3 has 14 residues. CDR3 residues: CASSVQGMNTEAFF. In DNA form, the CDR3 reads TGTGCCAGCAGTGTGCAGGGGATGAACACTGAAGCTTTCTTT.

The CDR3 nucleotides read TGCAGTGCTAGACAACGGGACAGGCCCTACGAGCAGTACTTC. It is translated as CSARQRDRPYEQYF. The J gene is TRBJ2-7, the V gene TRBV20-1, with 8 bases lining up with TRBD1. The CDR3 has 14 residues. Germline V lookup: CDR1 DFQATT, CDR2 SNEGSKA (reference sequence). V gave up 2 bases and J gave up 2 bases; unmatched junction bases: 5.

In its sample, this clonotype was seen a few times. This chain uses TRBV6-5 with TRBJ2-5; tentatively, D is TRBD2 (5 bases). V lost 4 bases and J lost 3, with 15 bases in between. Germline CDR1 is MNHEY and CDR2 is SVGAGI. CDR3 length: 15 amino acids. As DNA, the CDR3 is TGTGCCAGCAGTTGGCTGGGAAGCGGCGAAGAGACCCAGTACTTC. It specifies CASSWLGSGEETQYF.

The chain links TRBV5-8 to TRBJ2-7; D is ambiguous. The CDR3 runs to 12 residues. CDR1 is SGHTS, CDR2 YDEGEE, per germline. The chain's CDR3 is CSSTWGFYEQYF. The CDR3 coding sequence is TGTTCGAGTACCTGGGGATTTTACGAGCAGTACTTC.

The rearrangement links TRBV7-2 to TRBJ2-7; 8 nucleotides align to TRBD2. Germline V gene data show CDR1 as SGHTA and CDR2 as FQGNSA. J gave up 0 bases and V 8 bases, and 6 bases lay outside the gene matches. CDR3 size: 14 residues. The CDR3 sequence: CASALGGVSYEQYF. CDR3 coding DNA: TGTGCCAGCGCCCTCGGGGGGGTCTCCTACGAGCAGTACTTC. The full variable domain, rest sourced from reference TRBV7-2 and TRBJ2-7, is GAGVSQSPSNKVTEKGKDVELRCDPISGHTALYWYRQSLGQGLEFLIYFQGNSAPDKSGLPSDRFSAERTGGSVSTLTIQRTQQEDSAVYLCASALGGVSYEQYFGPGTRLTVT.

The V and J genes are TRBV19 and TRBJ1-2; possible D gene TRBD1, 6 bases. Germline CDR1 is LNHDA and CDR2 is SQIVND (reference sequence). The CDR3 is 14 amino acids. Trimming cost V 3 bases and J 8 bases, with 16 bases left between them. The CDR3 DNA sequence: TGTGCCAGTAGTATCGAACGACAGGCTCCAGGCTACACCTTC. Translated: CASSIERQAPGYTF.

The rearrangement links TRBV19 to TRBJ2-1; 10 bases fit TRBD1. CDR1 and CDR2 (germline): LNHDA, SQIVND (reference sequence). V was clipped by 0 bases and J by 7 bases; unmatched bases: 9. The CDR3 consists of 17 residues. The CDR3 DNA reads TGTGCCAGTAGTATAGATTGGGGGGGACAGGGGTTTAATGAGCAGTTCTTC. Its translation is CASSIDWGGQGFNEQFF.

This clonotype was seen a few times. The chain uses TRBV5-1 and TRBJ1-6; 11 bases map to TRBD1. CDR1 and CDR2 (germline): SGHRS, YFSETQ. The CDR3 extends over 15 amino acids. The ends lost 4 bases at V and 7 bases at J; junction bases unmatched: 4. In DNA form, the CDR3 reads TGCGCCAGCAGCGGGGGACAGGGGGAGAATTCACCCCTCCACTTT. It yields the protein CASSGGQGENSPLHF.

This clonotype was observed a few times. The CDR3: CAWSILAGARNEQFF. The DNA of the CDR3 is TGTGCCTGGAGCATACTAGCGGGAGCGAGGAATGAGCAGTTCTTC. J is TRBJ2-1 and V is TRBV30; 11 nucleotides agree with TRBD2. CDR3 length: 15 amino acids. From germline, CDR1 is GTSNPN and CDR2 SVGIG (reference sequence). Unmatched junction bases numbered 8, after V lost 3 bases and J lost 7 bases. Variable domain in full (rest from reference TRBV30 and TRBJ2-1): SQTIHQWPATLVQPVGSPLSLECTVEGTSNPNLYWYRQAAGRGLQLLFYSVGIGQISSEVPQNLSASRPQDRQFILSSKKLLLSDSGFYLCAWSILAGARNEQFFGPGTRLTVL.

This clonotype was counted between two and nine times. The rearrangement joins TRBV27 to TRBJ2-3, with D tentatively TRBD1 or TRBD2 (5 bases each). V was pared by 4 bases and J by 5 bases, with 10 bases between. Per germline, CDR1 MNHEY and CDR2 SMNVEV (reference sequence). This CDR3 region has 13 residues. CDR3 amino acids: CASSSERGDTQYF. The CDR3, as DNA: TGTGCCAGCAGTTCGGAGAGGGGAGATACGCAGTATTTT.

The sample holds a few counts of this clonotype. The genes are TRBV7-2 and TRBJ2-2, with D possibly TRBD1 on 7 matching bases. The V gene's germline CDR1 is SGHTA and CDR2 FQGNSA. The ends were cut back, 6 bases at V and 0 bases at J, with 14 bases in the middle. This CDR3 region has 16 residues. The DNA for the CDR3 is TGTGCCAGCAGACGAGGGGGGACAGCGAACACCGGGGAGCTGTTTTTT. Translated, it gives CASRRGGTANTGELFF. The complete variable domain, with remaining parts taken from reference TRBV7-2 and TRBJ2-2, reads GAGVSQSPSNKVTEKGKDVELRCDPISGHTALYWYRQSLGQGLEFLIYFQGNSAPDKSGLPSDRFSAERTGGSVSTLTIQRTQQEDSAVYLCASRRGGTANTGELFFGEGSRLTVL.

This clonotype was seen a few times. V is TRBV6-2 or TRBV6-3 and J is TRBJ2-7; a possible D gene is TRBD2 (6 bases). Germline V gene sequence: CDR1 MNHEY, CDR2 SVGEGT. V gave up 4 bases and J gave up 7 bases, with 26 bases separating them. This CDR3 has 17 residues. The CDR3 DNA is TGTGCCAGCAGTTTGGATTCAAACGGGACTCTCCTCATTGAGCAGTACTTC. Amino acid sequence: CASSLDSNGTLLIEQYF.

The chain links TRBV4-1 to TRBJ2-7; TRBD1 matches at 9 bases. In germline, CDR1 is MGHRA, CDR2 YSYEKL. V gave up 1 base and J gave up 3 bases; unmatched junction bases: 7. The length of the CDR3 is 16 residues. CDR3 sequence reads: CASSQVPGGQGYEQYF. CDR3 DNA sequence: TGCGCCAGCAGCCAAGTCCCTGGGGGACAGGGCTACGAGCAGTACTTC.

This clonotype appeared many times. This sequence joins TRBV7-2 and TRBJ2-7; tentative D call: TRBD2 (6 bases). Germline V gene data show CDR1 as SGHTA and CDR2 as FQGNSA. This CDR3 is built from 15 residues. The V gene lost 3 bases and the J gene lost 2 bases, with 14 bases spanning the gap. CDR3 sequence: CASSFSRLATYEQYF. CDR3 bases: TGTGCCAGCAGCTTCTCGAGGCTAGCGACCTACGAGCAGTACTTC.

This clonotype was detected only a few times. The J gene is TRBJ2-2, the V gene TRBV23-1, with 7 bases identical to TRBD2. TRBV23-1 falls under the ORF class, with uncertain function. Trimming removed 7 bases from V and 4 bases from J; junction bases left unmatched: 6. The CDR3 spans 14 residues. The CDR3 DNA follows: TGCGCCAGCACAGGGCGGGAGAGCACCGGGGAGCTGTTTTTT. Amino acids: CASTGRESTGELFF.

This chain joins TRBV7-9 and TRBJ2-1, with 8 nucleotides matching TRBD2. The length of the CDR3 is 15 residues. J lost 7 bases, V lost 3 bases, and 8 bases had no gene match. Germline V gene data show CDR1 as SEHNR and CDR2 as FQNEAQ (reference sequence). This CDR3 reads CASSFKREFDNEQFF. Written as DNA, the CDR3 is TGTGCCAGCAGCTTCAAGCGGGAGTTCGATAATGAGCAGTTCTTC.

A word on this clonotype: A much larger clone sits a single nucleotide away, making a read error possible. The chain couples TRBV29-1 to TRBJ2-2; D may match TRBD1 or TRBD2 (5 bases each). CDR1 is SQVTM, CDR2 ANQGSEA, per germline. The CDR3 totals 10 residues. Between the trimmed V and J ends, which lost 4 bases and 9 bases, there was a span of 6 bases. The DNA for the CDR3 is TGCAGCGTTGGGGACCGGGAGCTGTTTTTT. This gives the protein CSVGDRELFF.

The chain uses TRBV20-1 and TRBJ2-7, with D uncertain. V lost 1 base and J 2 bases, leaving 9 bases between the germline ends. The CDR3 contains 13 residues. Germline CDR1 is DFQATT and CDR2 is SNEGSKA (reference sequence). The chain's CDR3 is CSARGDVPYEQYF. In DNA form, the CDR3 reads TGCAGTGCTAGAGGGGATGTTCCCTACGAGCAGTACTTC.

The chain joins TRBV5-1 to TRBJ2-5; 9 nucleotides match TRBD2. CDR1 SGHRS and CDR2 YFSETQ come from the germline V gene. Unmatched junction bases numbered 12, after V lost 5 bases and J lost 4 bases. This CDR3 contains 16 residues. The DNA of the CDR3 is TGCGCCAGCAGTCCTCCGGGACTAGCCACTACAGAGACCCAGTACTTC. Protein: CASSPPGLATTETQYF.

In its sample, this clonotype was seen a few times. The chain uses TRBV20-1 and TRBJ2-1, with a tentative D call TRBD1 (5 bases). Germline lookup yields CDR1 DFQATT and CDR2 SNEGSKA (reference sequence). The CDR3 runs 14 residues. Deletions cut 3 bases from V and 7 bases from J, with 16 bases between. The CDR3 loop reads CSARAGHRLNEQFF. CDR3 DNA sequence: TGCAGTGCTAGGGCAGGGCACAGATTAAATGAGCAGTTCTTC.

The V call is TRBV5-4, the J call TRBJ2-7; maybe TRBD1 (6 bases). The CDR3 runs to 15 residues. Trimming left V 0 bases short and J 5 bases short, with 15 bases between. CDR1 and CDR2 (germline): SGHNT, YYREEE (reference sequence). CDR3 bases: TGTGCCAGCAGCTTGGCCCAACTAGGGGGTGACGAGCAGTACTTC. Amino acids: CASSLAQLGGDEQYF.

This clonotype was observed a handful of times. The chain joins TRBV5-1 to TRBJ2-7; D possibly uses TRBD1 or TRBD2 (5 bases each). Germline V gene sequence: CDR1 SGHRS, CDR2 YFSETQ. V was pared by 6 bases and J by 1 base, with 17 bases between. The CDR3 loop spans 15 amino acids. CDR3 sequence reads: CASKARTGRSYEQYF. CDR3 nucleotide sequence: TGCGCCAGCAAAGCGAGGACGGGACGATCCTACGAGCAGTACTTC.